Presented here are 5 T cell receptor beta chains from one specimen sequenced in a study of blood T cell repertoires in COVID-19. Clones were read by immunoSEQ multiplex PCR, and TCRdb kept only the in-frame ones, dropping some. Here the sample spans around 190,000 clones, 76% being singletons. The sample consisted of PBMCs or T cells enriched from blood (not recorded which). The source of these receptors is a woman aged 45-59 years with acute COVID-19.

The count of this clone is one. The junction differs from germline at one of its ends, possibly a read error. The CDR3, as DNA: TGTGCCAGCAGTTTAGACAGAACGCTAAATCAGCCCCAGCATTTT. It is translated as CASSLDRTLNQPQHF. V gene TRBV7-9 combines with J gene TRBJ1-5, with TRBD1 as a possible D gene (5 bases). The CDR3 extends over 15 amino acids. The germline CDR1 and CDR2 sequences are SEHNR and FQNEAQ (reference sequence).

The chain recombines TRBV7-9 with TRBJ1-2; 10 bases agree with TRBD1. The V gene's germline CDR1 is SEHNR and CDR2 FQNEAQ (reference sequence). With 5 bases clipped from V and 4 bases from J, the junction kept 4 bases outside the gene matches. The length of the CDR3 is 14 residues. CDR3 sequence: CASSADRGPYGYTF. DNA for the CDR3: TGTGCCAGCAGCGCCGACAGGGGGCCCTATGGCTACACCTTC.

The chain carries TRBV6-2 or TRBV6-3 and TRBJ1-3; no definite D call. This CDR3 comprises 12 residues. CDR1 and CDR2 from the germline V gene are MNHEY and SVGEGT. Trimming pared 2 bases from V and 5 bases from J, leaving 4 bases between. The CDR3 protein is CASSYQRNTIYF. The CDR3 bases are TGTGCCAGCAGTTACCAGAGAAACACCATATATTTT.

The V and J genes are TRBV4-1 and TRBJ1-4; D is possibly TRBD1 (5 bases). Deletions cut 0 bases from V and 0 bases from J, with 11 bases between. This CDR3 contains 17 residues. Per the germline V gene, CDR1 is MGHRA and CDR2 is YSYEKL. CDR3 nucleotides: TGCGCCAGCAGCCAAGACCGGCGGGGGGCAACTAATGAAAAACTGTTTTTT. It encodes CASSQDRRGATNEKLFF.

This chain connects TRBV10-3 to TRBJ1-5; D may be TRBD1 (6 bases). The CDR3 length is 15 residues. V was shortened by 2 bases and J by 2 bases, with 10 bases between the two germline ends. The germline gives CDR1 ENHRY, CDR2 SYGVKD. CDR3 nucleotides: TGTGCCATCAGTGAGGGGGCAGGGGGCAATCAGCCCCAGCATTTT. Amino acid sequence: CAISEGAGGNQPQHF.